This T cell receptor (beta chain) was profiled in a study of radiotherapy plus CTLA-4 blockade in lung cancer. Alongside CTLA-4 blockade with ipilimumab, patients with chemo-refractory metastatic non-small-cell lung cancer received focal radiation. Assay used: immunoSEQ multiplex PCR; TCRdb lists only in-frame clones, some missing. The sample has 30,000 to 40,000 clones, around 75% seen once. This clone was recorded only once. Germline-derived CDR1 and CDR2 are SQVTM and ANQGSEA. Trimming stripped 6 bases from V and 4 bases from J, with 22 bases between. This CDR3 region has 16 residues. This rearrangement joins TRBV29-1 to TRBJ2-1, with D perhaps TRBD1 (5 bases). This sequence was found in a human donor with non-small cell lung cancer that progressed on radiotherapy plus ipilimumab. The sequenced sample was peripheral blood, obtained from a patient treated with radiotherapy plus ipilimumab. The CDR3 is CSVTHSYSPGYNEQFF. In DNA, the CDR3 is TGCAGCGTCACTCATTCCTACTCTCCAGGGTACAATGAGCAGTTCTTC.